The rows below give T cell receptor beta chains drawn from one sample of a study of T cell repertoires in cytomegalovirus infection. TCRdb re-derived calls from the reads in MiXCR, one entry per CDR3 protein. The sample has some 940,000 distinct CDR3 sequences; more than 25% are singletons. Their cognate antigens are unknown. This material consisted of cultured CD8+ T cells from PBMCs, taken from culture after CMV antigen stimulation. Every receptor here comes from a human donor in good health (CMV status not recorded). Some clones in this sample may be carry-over from other donors' samples. Each CDR3 is given with its conserved first and last residue. D genes are given only for firm matches. Clone size is given for some rows only: seen once, a few or many times, or a class if the clone is expanded.

TRBJ2-1 | TRBV7-6 | . | 17 | TRBD2 | TGTGCCAGCAGCTTAGGAGGCAGCGGGGGCCCCTACAATGAGCAGTTCTTC | CASSLGGSGGPYNEQFF
TRBJ1-5 | TRBV15 | . | 15 | TRBD1 | TGTGCCACCAGCTTTGGGGACAGTTCGAATCAGCCCCAGCATTTT | CATSFGDSSNQPQHF
TRBJ1-1 | TRBV7-8 | . | 15 | TRBD1 | TGTGCCAGCAACCCTTTCGGACAGGGGCTAGGGGAAGCTTTCTTT | CASNPFGQGLGEAFF
TRBJ1-1 | TRBV19 | many | 13 | TRBD1 | TGTGCCAGTAGTCCACGACAGGGGAACGAAGCTTTCTTT | CASSPRQGNEAFF
TRBJ1-5 | TRBV7-9 | . | 14 | . | TGTGCCAGCAGTATGGGGGGCCCCGGAGAGGCCCAGCATTTT | CASSMGGPGEAQHF
TRBJ1-2 | TRBV7-9 | . | 15 | . | TGTGCCAGCAGCCCTCCGGGTGCCAGTAACTATGGCTACACCTTC | CASSPPGASNYGYTF
TRBJ2-1 | TRBV7-9 | . | 17 | TRBD2 | TGTGCCAGCAGTCTAGCGGGGGGCCTTGCCTCCTACAATGAGCAGTTCTTC | CASSLAGGLASYNEQFF
TRBJ2-2 | TRBV7-6 | many | 14 | . | TGTGCCAGCAGCGGTGAGGCAGGCACCGGGGAGCTGTTTTTT | CASSGEAGTGELFF
TRBJ2-1 | TRBV6-2/TRBV6-3 | few | 16 | . | TGTGCCAGCAGTTACACGAGATTGGAGAGGGCCCATGAGCAGTTCTTC | CASSYTRLERAHEQFF
TRBJ1-1 | TRBV4-1 | few | 15 | . | TGCGCCAGCAGCCACCCCCTGGGAGGGAACACTGAAGCTTTCTTT | CASSHPLGGNTEAFF